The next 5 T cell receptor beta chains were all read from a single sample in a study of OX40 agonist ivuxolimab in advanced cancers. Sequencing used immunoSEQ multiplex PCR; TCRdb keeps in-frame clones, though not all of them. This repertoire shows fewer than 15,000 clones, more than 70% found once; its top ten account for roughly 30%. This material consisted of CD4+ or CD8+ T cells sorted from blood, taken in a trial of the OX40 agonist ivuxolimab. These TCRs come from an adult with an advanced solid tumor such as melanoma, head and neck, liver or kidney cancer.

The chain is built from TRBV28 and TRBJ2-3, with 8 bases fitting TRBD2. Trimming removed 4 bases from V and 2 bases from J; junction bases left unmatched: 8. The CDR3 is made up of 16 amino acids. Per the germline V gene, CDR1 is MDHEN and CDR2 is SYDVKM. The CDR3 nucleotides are TGTGCCAGCAGTTCGGTAGCGGGGAGCTCCACAGATACGCAGTATTTT. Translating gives CASSSVAGSSTDTQYF. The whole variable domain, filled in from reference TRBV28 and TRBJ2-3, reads DVKVTQSSRYLVKRTGEKVFLECVQDMDHENMFWYRQDPGLGLRLIYFSYDVKMKEKGDIPEGYSVSREKKERFSLILESASTNQTSMYLCASSSVAGSSTDTQYFGPGTRLTVL.

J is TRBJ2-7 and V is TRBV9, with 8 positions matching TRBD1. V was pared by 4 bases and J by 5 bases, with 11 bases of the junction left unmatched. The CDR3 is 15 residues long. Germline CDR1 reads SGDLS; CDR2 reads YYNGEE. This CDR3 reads CASSLAASGGHEQYF. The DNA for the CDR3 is TGTGCCAGCAGCCTCGCGGCCTCAGGGGGCCACGAGCAGTACTTC.

The CDR3 region is CASSQGGTSTDTQYF. The CDR3 nucleotides read TGTGCCAGCAGCCAAGGGGGGACTAGCACAGATACGCAGTATTTT. V usage is TRBV14 and J usage is TRBJ2-3; perhaps TRBD2 as D (6 bases). The CDR3 spans 15 residues. The V and J ends lost 1 base and 0 bases respectively, with 8 bases between them. CDR1 and CDR2 (germline): SGHDN, FVKESK.

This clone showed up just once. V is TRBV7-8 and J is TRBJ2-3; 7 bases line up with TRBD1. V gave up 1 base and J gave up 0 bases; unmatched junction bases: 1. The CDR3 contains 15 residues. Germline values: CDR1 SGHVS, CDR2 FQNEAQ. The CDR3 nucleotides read TGTGCCAGCAGCTTAGGGACAGGTAGCACAGATACGCAGTATTTT. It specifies CASSLGTGSTDTQYF. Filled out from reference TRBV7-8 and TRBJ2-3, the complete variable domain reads GAGVSQSPRYKVAKRGQDVALRCDPISGHVSLFWYQQALGQGPEFLTYFQNEAQLDKSGLPSDRFFAERPEGSVSTLKIQRTQQEDSAVYLCASSLGTGSTDTQYFGPGTRLTVL.

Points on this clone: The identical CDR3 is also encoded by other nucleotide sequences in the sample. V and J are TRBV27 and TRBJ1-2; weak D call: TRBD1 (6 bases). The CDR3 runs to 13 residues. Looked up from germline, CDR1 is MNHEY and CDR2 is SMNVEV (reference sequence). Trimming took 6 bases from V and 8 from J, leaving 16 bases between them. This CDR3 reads CASSATGSKGYTF. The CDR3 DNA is TGTGCCAGCAGCGCCACAGGGTCGAAGGGCTACACCTTC.